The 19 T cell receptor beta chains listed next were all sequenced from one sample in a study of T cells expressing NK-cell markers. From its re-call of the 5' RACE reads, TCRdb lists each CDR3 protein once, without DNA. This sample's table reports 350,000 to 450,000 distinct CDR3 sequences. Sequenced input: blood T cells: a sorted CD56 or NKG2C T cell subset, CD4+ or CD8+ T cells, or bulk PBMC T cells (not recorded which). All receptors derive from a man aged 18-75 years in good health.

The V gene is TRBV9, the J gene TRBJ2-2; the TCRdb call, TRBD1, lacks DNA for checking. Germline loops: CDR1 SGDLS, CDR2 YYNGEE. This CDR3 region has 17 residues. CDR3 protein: CASSPTGTGIITGELFF.

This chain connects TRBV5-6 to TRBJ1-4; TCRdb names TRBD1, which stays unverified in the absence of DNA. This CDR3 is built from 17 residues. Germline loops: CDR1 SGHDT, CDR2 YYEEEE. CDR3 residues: CASSSGTGGGLNEKLFF.

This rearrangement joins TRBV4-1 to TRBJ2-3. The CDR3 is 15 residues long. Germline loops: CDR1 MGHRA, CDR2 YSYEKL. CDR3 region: CASSQEVMRTDTQYF.

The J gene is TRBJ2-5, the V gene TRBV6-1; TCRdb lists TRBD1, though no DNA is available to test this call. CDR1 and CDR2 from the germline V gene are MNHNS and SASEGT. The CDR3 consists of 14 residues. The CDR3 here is CASLRGVGMDAQYF.

CDR3 region: CASSTTDRGRETQYF. This chain uses TRBV9 with TRBJ2-5; with no DNA, the TCRdb D assignment of TRBD1 cannot be verified. The CDR3 consists of 15 residues. Germline-derived CDR1 and CDR2 are SGDLS and YYNGEE.

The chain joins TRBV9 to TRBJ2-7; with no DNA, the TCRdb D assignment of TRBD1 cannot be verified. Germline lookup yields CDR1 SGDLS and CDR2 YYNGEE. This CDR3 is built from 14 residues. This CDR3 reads CASSPDPYSYEQYF.

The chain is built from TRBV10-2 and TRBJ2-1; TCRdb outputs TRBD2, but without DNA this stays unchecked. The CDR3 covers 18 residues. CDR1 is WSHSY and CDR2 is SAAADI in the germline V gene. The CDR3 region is CASSGGLAGGPGYNEQFF.

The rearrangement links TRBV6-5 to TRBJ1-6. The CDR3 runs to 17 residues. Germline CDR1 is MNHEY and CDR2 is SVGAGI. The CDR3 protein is CASSYSGFGSYNSPLHF.

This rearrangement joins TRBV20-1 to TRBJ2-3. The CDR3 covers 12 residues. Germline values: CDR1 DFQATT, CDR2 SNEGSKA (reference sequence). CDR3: CSARLSTDTQYF.

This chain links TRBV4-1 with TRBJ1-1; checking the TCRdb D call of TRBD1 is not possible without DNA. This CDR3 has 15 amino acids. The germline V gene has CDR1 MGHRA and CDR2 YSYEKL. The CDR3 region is CASSQGWTDNTEAFF.

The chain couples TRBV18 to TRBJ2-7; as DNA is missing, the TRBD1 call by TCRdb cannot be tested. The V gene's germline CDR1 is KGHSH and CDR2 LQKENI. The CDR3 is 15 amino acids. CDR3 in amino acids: CASSPRPRESYEQYF.

Here the CDR3 reads CASSLKGIGSGELFF. The chain recombines TRBV7-9 with TRBJ2-2; TCRdb selects TRBD1, and the lack of DNA leaves this call unchecked. The CDR3 is made up of 15 amino acids. The germline V gene has CDR1 SEHNR and CDR2 FQNEAQ (reference sequence).

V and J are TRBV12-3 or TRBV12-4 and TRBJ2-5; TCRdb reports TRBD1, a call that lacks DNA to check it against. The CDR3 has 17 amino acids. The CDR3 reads CASSLEWVRGGEETQYF.

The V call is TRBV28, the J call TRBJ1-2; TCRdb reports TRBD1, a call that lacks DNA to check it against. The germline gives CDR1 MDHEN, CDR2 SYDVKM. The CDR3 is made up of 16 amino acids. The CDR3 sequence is CASSLFLGAANYGYTF.

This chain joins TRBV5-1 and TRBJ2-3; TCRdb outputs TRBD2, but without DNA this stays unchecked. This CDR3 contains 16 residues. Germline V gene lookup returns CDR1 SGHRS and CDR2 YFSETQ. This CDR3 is CASSFSPGAGTDTQYF. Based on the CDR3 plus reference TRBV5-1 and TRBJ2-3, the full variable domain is KAGVTQTPRYLIKTRGQQVTLSCSPISGHRSVSWYQQTPGQGLQFLFEYFSETQRNKGNFPGRFSGRQFSNSRSEMNVSTLELGDSALYLCASSFSPGAGTDTQYFGPGTRLTVL.

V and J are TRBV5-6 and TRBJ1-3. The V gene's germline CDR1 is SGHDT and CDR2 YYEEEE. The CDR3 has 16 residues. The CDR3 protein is CASSLAQILSGNTIYF.

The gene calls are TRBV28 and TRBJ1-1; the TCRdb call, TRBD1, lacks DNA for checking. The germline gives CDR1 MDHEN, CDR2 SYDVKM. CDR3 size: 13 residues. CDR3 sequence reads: CASSFRGVGEAFF.

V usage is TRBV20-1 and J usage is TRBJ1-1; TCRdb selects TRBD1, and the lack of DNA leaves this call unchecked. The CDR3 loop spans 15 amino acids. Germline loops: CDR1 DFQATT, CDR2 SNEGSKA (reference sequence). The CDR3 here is CSASDRSGRNTEAFF.

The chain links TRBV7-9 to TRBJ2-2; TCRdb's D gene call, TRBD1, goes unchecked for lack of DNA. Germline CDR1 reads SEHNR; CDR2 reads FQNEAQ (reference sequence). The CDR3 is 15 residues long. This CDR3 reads CASSFRGLHTGELFF. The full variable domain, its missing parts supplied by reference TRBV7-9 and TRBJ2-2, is DTGVSQNPRHKITKRGQNVTFRCDPISEHNRLYWYRQTLGQGPEFLTYFQNEAQLEKSRLLSDRFSAERPKGSFSTLEIQRTEQGDSAMYLCASSFRGLHTGELFFGEGSRLTVL.